This T cell receptor beta chain was sequenced for a study of cytomegalovirus exposure and HLA in healthy donors. Whole-study results and caveats: Most subjects' HLA-A and HLA-B alleles were reportedly predicted from TCR beta sequences. In a later analysis, TCR beta V- and J-gene trimming was associated with a missense DCLRE1C variant. The classifier was said to identify cytomegalovirus status with high specificity and sensitivity. About 87% or about 30% of the time was how often most TCR beta V segments were productive, according to an earlier analysis.

A multiplex PCR was run with 60 Vbeta primers and 13 Jbeta primers. Clones were sequenced by immunoSEQ multiplex PCR, and TCRdb holds only the in-frame ones, with some missing. This table has 90,000 to 150,000 clones, 60% to 85% appearing once. On this clone: Its antigen is undetermined. Different DNA sequences within this sample yield the same CDR3.

The germline V gene encodes CDR1 SGHTA and CDR2 FQGNSA. This CDR3 is 11 amino acids long. The V gene lost 3 bases and the J gene lost 4 bases, with 4 bases spanning the gap. The rearrangement joins TRBV7-2 to TRBJ2-7; D remains unclear. This clonotype was sampled from a woman between 35 and 50 years old in good health and CMV-seropositive. Sequencing was carried out using PBMCs. CDR3: CASSLRYEQYF. The CDR3 DNA reads TGTGCCAGCAGCTTGAGGTACGAGCAGTACTTC.